Below, 19 T cell receptor beta chains from the same sample are listed, as sequenced in a study of CD8+ T cells in alopecia areata. Reverse transcription of extracted RNA yielded cDNA, which provided the sequencing template. TCRdb keeps only in-frame clones here, not all; method: immunoSEQ multiplex PCR. This sample has about 210,000 clones, with approximately 45% found just once. Specified treatment: oral pan-JAK inhibitor, 5-10 mg twice daily. Sequencing was performed on CD4+ T cells sorted from blood, taken at roughly week 38, from a patient treated with tofacitinib. The receptors stem from a human donor with alopecia areata.

This sequence joins TRBV7-9 and TRBJ2-5; no clear D gene. The CDR3 length is 10 residues. The germline V and J ends were trimmed by 10 bases and 7 bases, with 10 bases remaining between them. Germline V gene lookup returns CDR1 SEHNR and CDR2 FQNEAQ (reference sequence). CDR3: CATSIGTQYF. The CDR3 bases are TGTGCCACCTCAATCGGGACCCAGTACTTC.

A few counts support this clone. The genes are TRBV29-1 and TRBJ2-5; 12 nucleotides line up with TRBD2. V shed 8 bases, J shed 3 bases, and the junction held 4 bases outside the gene matches. The CDR3 is 13 amino acids. Germline CDR1 reads SQVTM; CDR2 reads ANQGSEA. Here the CDR3 DNA reads TGCAGCACCCGGACTAGCGGGAAAGAGACCCAGTACTTC. This translates into CSTRTSGKETQYF.

CDR3 DNA sequence: TGTGCCAGCAGCTCGCAGGGGGCTTCGAACACTGAAGCTTTCTTT. Its protein is CASSSQGASNTEAFF. V usage is TRBV4-2 and J usage is TRBJ1-1; the match to TRBD1 covers 8 bases. V shed 5 bases, J shed 1 base, and the junction held 6 bases outside the gene matches. The CDR3 is 15 amino acids. The V gene's germline CDR1 is LGHNA and CDR2 YNFKEQ.

The chain is built from TRBV27 and TRBJ1-4, with 8 bases that match TRBD1. The trim removed 4 bases at V and 8 bases at J, leaving 6 bases unmatched. Per the germline V gene, CDR1 is MNHEY and CDR2 is SMNVEV (reference sequence). CDR3 size: 14 residues. The CDR3 loop reads CASSSRGQGEKLFF. The CDR3 coding sequence is TGTGCCAGCAGTTCCAGGGGGCAGGGAGAAAAACTGTTTTTT.

This chain links TRBV18 with TRBJ2-3; TRBD1 matches at 7 bases. The CDR3 extends over 14 amino acids. CDR1 is KGHSH and CDR2 is LQKENI in the germline V gene. With 4 bases clipped from V and 3 bases from J, the junction kept 4 bases outside the gene matches. This CDR3 reads CASSRGQLTDTQYF. The CDR3 DNA reads TGTGCCAGCTCACGGGGACAGTTGACAGATACGCAGTATTTT.

This clone has just a few counts. V and J are TRBV7-9 and TRBJ1-5; D might be TRBD1 (5 bases). The V gene's germline CDR1 is SEHNR and CDR2 FQNEAQ (reference sequence). The V end lost 5 bases, the J end lost 2 bases, and 16 bases lay between the germline ends. CDR3 length: 16 amino acids. The CDR3 DNA is TGTGCCAGCAGCCCCCCAGGGAAAGGAGGCAATCAGCCCCAGCATTTT. It specifies CASSPPGKGGNQPQHF.

The chain uses TRBV18 and TRBJ1-1, with D possibly matching TRBD1 (5 bases). Trimming shortened V by 3 bases and J by 6 bases, and 11 bases separated the two germline ends. The length of the CDR3 is 13 residues. Germline CDR1 KGHSH, CDR2 LQKENI. The chain's CDR3 is CASSPSGASEAFF. As DNA, the CDR3 is TGTGCCAGCTCACCGTCTGGGGCTTCTGAAGCTTTCTTT.

This clone has just a few counts. The CDR3 DNA sequence: TGTGCCAGCAGCAGAGGGGGGGCCTACAATGAGCAGTTCTTC. Protein product: CASSRGGAYNEQFF. The chain has TRBV2 and TRBJ2-1; D is possibly TRBD2 (7 bases). The CDR3 covers 14 residues. Germline CDR1 and CDR2: SNHLY and FYNNEI. Deletions cut 6 bases from V and 2 bases from J, with 11 bases between.

The chain recombines TRBV7-9 with TRBJ2-1; 7 nucleotides line up with TRBD2. V lost 6 bases to trimming and J lost 3 bases; unmatched junction nucleotides: 11. The CDR3 has 16 residues. Germline V gene sequence: CDR1 SEHNR, CDR2 FQNEAQ (reference sequence). The CDR3 is CASREERDSLYNEQFF. The CDR3 DNA reads TGTGCCAGCAGGGAGGAGCGGGATAGCCTCTACAATGAGCAGTTCTTC. The full variable domain, rest sourced from reference TRBV7-9 and TRBJ2-1, is DTGVSQNPRHKITKRGQNVTFRCDPISEHNRLYWYRQTLGQGPEFLTYFQNEAQLEKSRLLSDRFSAERPKGSFSTLEIQRTEQGDSAMYLCASREERDSLYNEQFFGPGTRLTVL.

The gene calls are TRBV27 and TRBJ2-7; D uncertain. The CDR3 has 12 amino acids. Trimming cost V 2 bases and J 0 bases, with 2 bases left between them. The V gene's germline CDR1 is MNHEY and CDR2 SMNVEV (reference sequence). The CDR3 sequence: CASSLPSYEQYF. CDR3 bases: TGTGCCAGCAGTTTACCCTCCTACGAGCAGTACTTC.

The chain carries TRBV2 and TRBJ1-5, with 7 nucleotides matching TRBD1. CDR3 size: 14 residues. Germline lookup yields CDR1 SNHLY and CDR2 FYNNEI. Trimming at V came to 8 bases and at J to 7 bases, leaving 11 bases not matched to a gene. The CDR3 region is CASLRGSVKQPQHF. CDR3 coding DNA: TGTGCCAGCCTCAGGGGGTCGGTCAAGCAGCCCCAGCATTTT.

The V gene is TRBV11-1, the J gene TRBJ2-7; tentative D call: TRBD2 (5 bases). V was pared by 2 bases and J by 0 bases, with 8 bases between. Germline V gives CDR1 SGHAT, CDR2 FQDESV (reference sequence). This CDR3 has 14 amino acids. The CDR3 DNA is TGTGCCAGCAGCTTAACCGGGAACTCCTACGAGCAGTACTTC. This gives the protein CASSLTGNSYEQYF.

V usage is TRBV2 and J usage is TRBJ2-7; the D gene is possibly TRBD2 (6 bases). This CDR3 is built from 12 residues. Deletions cut 6 bases from V and 3 bases from J, with 9 bases between. Germline lookup yields CDR1 SNHLY and CDR2 FYNNEI. The CDR3 region has the DNA TGTGCCAGCAGCCAGACTAGCTACGAGCAGTACTTC. It codes for CASSQTSYEQYF.

The genes are TRBV4-1 and TRBJ2-4, with 10 bases that match TRBD1. V was clipped by 4 bases and J by 7 bases; unmatched bases: 16. The CDR3 is 18 amino acids. CDR1 is MGHRA and CDR2 is YSYEKL in the germline V gene. DNA for the CDR3: TGCGCCAGCAGCCGCAACTACGGCGGGGGACAGGGGTCCAACATTCAGTACTTC. Translation: CASSRNYGGGQGSNIQYF.

Worth noting for this clone: Within the sample, other DNA sequences also encode this same CDR3. The chain joins TRBV5-1 to TRBJ2-5; D is unresolved. Trimming pared 3 bases from V and 5 bases from J, leaving 5 bases between. Germline V gene lookup returns CDR1 SGHRS and CDR2 YFSETQ. CDR3 length: 11 amino acids. The CDR3 protein is CASSWQETQYF. The CDR3 DNA is TGCGCCAGCAGCTGGCAGGAGACCCAGTACTTC.

This sequence joins TRBV4-1 and TRBJ2-1; the D gene is possibly TRBD1 (6 bases). V lost 3 bases to trimming and J lost 5 bases, with 11 bases between them. From germline, CDR1 is MGHRA and CDR2 YSYEKL. This CDR3 is built from 14 residues. The CDR3 bases are TGCGCCAGCAGCCAGGCAGGGGTCGACAATGAGCAGTTCTTC. It encodes CASSQAGVDNEQFF.

J is TRBJ2-3 and V is TRBV14; D is uncertain. CDR1 and CDR2 (germline): SGHDN, FVKESK. The CDR3 sequence is 14 residues long. The V end lost 2 bases, the J end lost 2 bases, and 8 bases lay between the germline ends. DNA for the CDR3: TGTGCCAGCAGCCAATTCAGCCACACAGATACGCAGTATTTT. Protein sequence: CASSQFSHTDTQYF.

This clone was observed a handful of times. The rearrangement joins TRBV7-2 to TRBJ2-3; no definite D call. Germline CDR1 and CDR2: SGHTA and FQGNSA. The CDR3 has 17 amino acids. Trimming took 5 bases from V and 5 from J, leaving 23 bases between them. The chain's CDR3 is CASSPFARNTWGDTQYF. CDR3 sequence (DNA): TGTGCCAGCAGCCCCTTCGCCAGAAACACCTGGGGAGATACGCAGTATTTT.

V usage is TRBV7-6 and J usage is TRBJ2-5; no clear D gene. The V gene's germline CDR1 is SGHVS and CDR2 FNYEAQ. Trimming shortened V by 6 bases and J by 4 bases, and 9 bases separated the two germline ends. CDR3 size: 12 residues. This CDR3 is CASSPLGETQYF. As DNA, the CDR3 is TGTGCCAGCAGTCCTCTAGGAGAGACCCAGTACTTC.